The following is a T cell receptor beta chain sequence with its context. Seattle participants joined during active infection and were tracked over time. The source of the sample is a study of blood T cell repertoires in COVID-19. In the source study's methods: Cell counts per sample came from amplifying reference gene primers. Generated by immunoSEQ multiplex PCR, the TCRdb table keeps only in-frame clones and is missing some. The V and J calls and clone size are taken from that table; D and trimming were inferred from the DNA. The sample lists about 70,000 clones; around 83% were seen once. Germline V gene lookup returns CDR1 SGDLS and CDR2 YYNGEE. The CDR3 runs 14 residues. Trimming stripped 3 bases from V and 4 bases from J, with 11 bases between.

The sequencing sample was made of peripheral blood. The gene calls are TRBV9 and TRBJ1-5; a possible D gene is TRBD1 (5 bases). The source of this sequence is a man aged 25 to 40 with COVID-19, enrolled during active disease. CDR3 coding DNA: TGTGCCAGCAGCGCCGTTCAGGGAAATCAGCCCCAGCATTTT. It specifies CASSAVQGNQPQHF.